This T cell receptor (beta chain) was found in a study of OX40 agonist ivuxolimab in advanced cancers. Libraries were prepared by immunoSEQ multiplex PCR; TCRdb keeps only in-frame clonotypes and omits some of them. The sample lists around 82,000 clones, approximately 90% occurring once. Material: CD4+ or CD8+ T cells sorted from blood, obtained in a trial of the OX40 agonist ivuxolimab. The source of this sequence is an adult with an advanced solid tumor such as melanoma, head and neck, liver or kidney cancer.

The CDR3 here is CASSLGGSTYNEQFF. The CDR3 nucleotides read TGTGCCAGCAGCTTGGGGGGCTCCACCTACAATGAGCAGTTCTTC. The chain is built from TRBV11-1 and TRBJ2-1; possibly TRBD1 or TRBD2 for D (6 bases each). The germline gives CDR1 SGHAT, CDR2 FQDESV (reference sequence). V lost 3 bases and J 2 bases, leaving 11 bases between the germline ends. The CDR3 runs 15 residues.